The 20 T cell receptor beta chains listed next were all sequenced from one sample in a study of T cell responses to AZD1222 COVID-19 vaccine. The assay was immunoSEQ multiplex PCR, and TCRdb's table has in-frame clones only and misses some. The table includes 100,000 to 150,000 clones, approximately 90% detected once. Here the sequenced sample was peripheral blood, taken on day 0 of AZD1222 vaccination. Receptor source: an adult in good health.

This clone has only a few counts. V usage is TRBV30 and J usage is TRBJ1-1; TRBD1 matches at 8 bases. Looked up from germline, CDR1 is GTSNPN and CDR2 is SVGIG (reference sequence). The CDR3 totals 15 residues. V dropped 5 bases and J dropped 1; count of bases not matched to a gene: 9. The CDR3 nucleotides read TGTGCCTGGGAGGGGACAGGCCAAGGGAACACTGAAGCTTTCTTT. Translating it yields CAWEGTGQGNTEAFF.

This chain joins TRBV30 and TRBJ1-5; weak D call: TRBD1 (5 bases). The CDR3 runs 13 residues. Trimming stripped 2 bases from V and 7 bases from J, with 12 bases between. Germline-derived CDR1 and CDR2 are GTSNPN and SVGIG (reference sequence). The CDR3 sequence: CAWSRGAQQPQHF. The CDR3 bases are TGTGCCTGGAGTCGCGGGGCCCAGCAGCCCCAGCATTTT.

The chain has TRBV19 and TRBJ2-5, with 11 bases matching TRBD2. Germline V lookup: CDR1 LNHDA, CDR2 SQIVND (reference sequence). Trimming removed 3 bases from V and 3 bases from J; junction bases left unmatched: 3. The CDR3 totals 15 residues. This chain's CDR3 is CASSMVSGGEETQYF. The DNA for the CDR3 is TGTGCCAGTAGTATGGTTAGCGGGGGGGAAGAGACCCAGTACTTC.

CDR3 amino acids: CVRSFTSGGAGETQYF. The CDR3 DNA reads TGTGTCAGAAGCTTCACTAGCGGGGGGGCAGGAGAGACCCAGTACTTC. The chain couples TRBV7-5 to TRBJ2-5; the D call in the table, TRBD2, was not verified against the DNA. TRBV7-5 is recorded as a pseudogene. The CDR3 spans 16 residues.

The CDR3 loop reads CASSVGPGIGTEAFF. The CDR3 region has the DNA TGTGCCAGCAGCGTAGGTCCAGGGATTGGCACTGAAGCTTTCTTT. The rearrangement uses TRBV9 and TRBJ1-1; D may be TRBD1 (5 bases). The V end was cut by 0 bases, the J end by 4 bases, with 13 bases between. The CDR3 has 15 residues. Germline CDR1 and CDR2: SGDLS and YYNGEE.

CDR3 nucleotide sequence: TGTGCCAGCAGTTTAGGATTTGCAGGGTGGAACAATCAGCCCCAGCATTTT. Translation gives CASSLGFAGWNNQPQHF. The chain uses TRBV28 and TRBJ1-5; a possible D gene is TRBD1 (5 bases). The V end lost 2 bases, the J end lost 3 bases, and 17 bases lay between the germline ends. CDR3 length: 17 amino acids. Germline CDR1 is MDHEN and CDR2 is SYDVKM.

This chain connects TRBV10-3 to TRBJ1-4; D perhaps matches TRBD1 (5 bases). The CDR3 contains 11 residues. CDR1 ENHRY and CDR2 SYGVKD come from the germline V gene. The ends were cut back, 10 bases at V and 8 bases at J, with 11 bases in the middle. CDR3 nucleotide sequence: TGTGCCACCCGGGACCGAGAAAAACTGTTTTTT. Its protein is CATRDREKLFF.

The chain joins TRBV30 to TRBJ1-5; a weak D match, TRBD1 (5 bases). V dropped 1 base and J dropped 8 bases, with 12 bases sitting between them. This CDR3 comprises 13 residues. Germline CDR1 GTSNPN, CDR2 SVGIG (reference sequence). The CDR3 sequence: CAWSGGLLEPQHF. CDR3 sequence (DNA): TGTGCCTGGAGTGGGGGCCTCCTAGAGCCCCAGCATTTT.

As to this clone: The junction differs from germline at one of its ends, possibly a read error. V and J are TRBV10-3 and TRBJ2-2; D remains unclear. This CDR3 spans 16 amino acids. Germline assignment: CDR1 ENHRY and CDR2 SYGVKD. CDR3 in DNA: TGTGCCATCAGCGAGTCAATGTCAACCTACACCGGGGAGCTGTTTTTT. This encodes CAISESMSTYTGELFF.

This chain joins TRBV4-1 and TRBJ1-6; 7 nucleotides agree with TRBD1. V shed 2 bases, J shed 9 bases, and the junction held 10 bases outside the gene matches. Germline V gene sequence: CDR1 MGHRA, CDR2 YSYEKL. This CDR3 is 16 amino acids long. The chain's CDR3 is CASSQNRGQGSSPLHF. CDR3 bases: TGCGCCAGCAGCCAAAATAGGGGGCAGGGCAGTTCACCCCTCCACTTT.

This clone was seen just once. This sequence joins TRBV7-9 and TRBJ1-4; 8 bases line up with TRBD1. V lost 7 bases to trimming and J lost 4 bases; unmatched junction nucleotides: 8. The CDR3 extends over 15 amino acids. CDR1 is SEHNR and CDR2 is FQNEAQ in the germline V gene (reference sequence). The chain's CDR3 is CASTHRDRNNEKLFF. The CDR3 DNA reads TGTGCCAGCACCCACAGGGACAGGAATAATGAAAAACTGTTTTTT.

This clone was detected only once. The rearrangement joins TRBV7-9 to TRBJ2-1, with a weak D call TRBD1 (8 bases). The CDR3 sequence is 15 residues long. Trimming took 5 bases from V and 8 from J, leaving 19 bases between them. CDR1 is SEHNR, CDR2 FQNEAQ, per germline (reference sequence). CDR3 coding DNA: TGTGCCAGCAGCCCAGCTGGACAGGGAGGGGATGAGCAGTTCTTC. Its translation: CASSPAGQGGDEQFF.

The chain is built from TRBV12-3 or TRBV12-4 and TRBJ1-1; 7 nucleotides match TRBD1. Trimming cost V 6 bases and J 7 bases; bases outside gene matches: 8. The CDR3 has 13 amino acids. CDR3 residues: CASSPTGANEAFF. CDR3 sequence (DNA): TGTGCCAGCAGCCCCACAGGGGCGAATGAAGCTTTCTTT.

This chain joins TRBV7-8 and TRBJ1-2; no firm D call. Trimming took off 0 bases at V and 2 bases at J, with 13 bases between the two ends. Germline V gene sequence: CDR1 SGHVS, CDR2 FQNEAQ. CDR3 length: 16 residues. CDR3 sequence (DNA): TGTGCCAGCAGCTTAGCGCCGTCAGGATTAAACTATGGCTACACCTTC. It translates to CASSLAPSGLNYGYTF. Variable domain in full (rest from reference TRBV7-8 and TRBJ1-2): GAGVSQSPRYKVAKRGQDVALRCDPISGHVSLFWYQQALGQGPEFLTYFQNEAQLDKSGLPSDRFFAERPEGSVSTLKIQRTQQEDSAVYLCASSLAPSGLNYGYTFGSGTRLTVV.

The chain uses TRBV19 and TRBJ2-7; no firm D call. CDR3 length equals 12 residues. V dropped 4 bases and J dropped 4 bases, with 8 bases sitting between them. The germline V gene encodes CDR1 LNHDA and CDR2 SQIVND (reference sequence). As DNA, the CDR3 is TGTGCCAGTAGTACCCCGCCGTACGAGCAGTACTTC. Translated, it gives CASSTPPYEQYF.

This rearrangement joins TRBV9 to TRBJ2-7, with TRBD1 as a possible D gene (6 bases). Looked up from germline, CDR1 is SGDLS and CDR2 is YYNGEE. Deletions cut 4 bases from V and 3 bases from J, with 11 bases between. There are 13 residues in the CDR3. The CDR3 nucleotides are TGTGCCAGCAGCCCCGGACAGTTCTACGAGCAGTACTTC. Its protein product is CASSPGQFYEQYF.

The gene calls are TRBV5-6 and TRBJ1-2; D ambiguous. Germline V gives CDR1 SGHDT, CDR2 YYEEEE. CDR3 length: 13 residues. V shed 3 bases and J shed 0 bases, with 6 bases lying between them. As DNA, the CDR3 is TGTGCCAGCAGCTCGCAAGCTAACTATGGCTACACCTTC. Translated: CASSSQANYGYTF.

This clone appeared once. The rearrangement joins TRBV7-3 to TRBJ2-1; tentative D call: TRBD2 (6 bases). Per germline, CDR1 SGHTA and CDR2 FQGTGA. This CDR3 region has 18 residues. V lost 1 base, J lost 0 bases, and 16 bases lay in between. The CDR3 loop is CASSLMGSGESSYNEQFF. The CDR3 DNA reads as TGTGCCAGCAGCTTAATGGGTTCGGGGGAGAGCTCCTACAATGAGCAGTTCTTC.

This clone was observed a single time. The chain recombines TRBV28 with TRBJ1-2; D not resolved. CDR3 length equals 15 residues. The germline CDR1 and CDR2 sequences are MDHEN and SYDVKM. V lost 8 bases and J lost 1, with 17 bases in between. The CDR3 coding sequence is TGTGCCAGCCGGGGAGAGTCGTCACATAACTATGGCTACACCTTC. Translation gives CASRGESSHNYGYTF.

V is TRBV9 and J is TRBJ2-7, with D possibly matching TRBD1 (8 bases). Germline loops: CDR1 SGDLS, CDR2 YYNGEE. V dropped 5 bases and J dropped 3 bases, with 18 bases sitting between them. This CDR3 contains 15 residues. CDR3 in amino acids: CASSERGQAFYEQYF. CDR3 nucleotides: TGTGCCAGCAGTGAGCGGGGACAGGCGTTCTACGAGCAGTACTTC.